A selection of T cell receptor beta chains follows, all from one sample in a study of CD8+ T cells in alopecia areata. Produced via immunoSEQ multiplex PCR; TCRdb's table is partial and in-frame only. The data hold 110,000 to 150,000 clones, with about four fifths observed a single time. This specimen was CD8+ T cells sorted from blood, taken at week 4, from a patient treated with tofacitinib. The receptors come from a human donor with alopecia areata. Both conserved end residues are part of each CDR3. The order of the fields is J gene, D gene, clone size, CDR3 length, V gene, CDR3 protein, CDR3 DNA. The D gene is left open where the match is weak. Clone sizes are given selectively: once, few, many, or a class where the clone is expanded.

TRBJ2-7 NA NA 16 TRBV12-2 CASRSRLAGGRYEQYF TGTGCAAGTCGCTCAAGACTAGCGGGGGGACGTTACGAGCAGTACTTC
TRBJ2-7 NA NA 14 TRBV11-2 CASSSMTASYEQYF TGTGCCAGCAGCTCAATGACAGCCTCCTACGAGCAGTACTTC
TRBJ2-1 NA NA 14 TRBV5-1 CASSERGSINEQFF TGCGCCAGCAGCGAACGGGGGTCGATCAATGAGCAGTTCTTC
TRBJ1-5 NA NA 14 TRBV2 CASSEAGSNQPQHF TGTGCCAGCAGTGAAGCAGGGAGCAATCAGCCCCAGCATTTT
TRBJ2-3 TRBD1 NA 15 TRBV6-6 CASSYLTGGADTQYF TGTGCCAGCAGTTACTTGACAGGGGGAGCAGATACGCAGTATTTT
TRBJ1-1 TRBD1 NA 16 TRBV6-6 CASSHWQGARDTEAFF TGTGCCAGCAGTCACTGGCAGGGGGCAAGGGACACTGAAGCTTTCTTT
TRBJ1-6 NA NA 14 TRBV6-5 CASNQSPLNSPLHF TGTGCCAGCAACCAATCGCCCCTTAATTCACCCCTCCACTTT
TRBJ1-5 NA NA 14 TRBV4-2 CASSQTVSNQPQHF TGTGCCAGCAGCCAGACAGTTAGCAATCAGCCCCAGCATTTT
TRBJ2-5 NA few 14 TRBV6-5 CASSYSGGQETQYF TGTGCCAGCAGTTACTCGGGCGGACAAGAGACCCAGTACTTC
TRBJ2-7 NA NA 12 TRBV5-4 CASSLLTDEQYF TGTGCCAGCAGCTTACTGACCGACGAGCAGTACTTC
TRBJ2-5 NA few 15 TRBV7-9 CASSLQGPEMETQYF TGTGCCAGCAGTCTCCAGGGTCCGGAGATGGAGACCCAGTACTTC
TRBJ2-2 TRBD1 NA 17 TRBV12-5 CASGFRDRGRRTGELFF TGTGCTAGTGGTTTCCGGGACAGGGGGCGACGGACCGGGGAGCTGTTTTTT
TRBJ1-1 NA NA 13 TRBV6-4 CASSAWLNTEAFF TGTGCCAGCAGTGCTTGGTTGAACACTGAAGCTTTCTTT
TRBJ2-7 NA NA 14 TRBV27 CASSFGPSSYEQYF TGTGCCAGCAGTTTTGGGCCTTCGTCCTACGAGCAGTACTTC
TRBJ2-5 NA NA 15 TRBV5-1 CASSLGWQTQETQYF TGCGCCAGCAGCTTGGGTTGGCAGACCCAAGAGACCCAGTACTTC
TRBJ2-3 NA once 13 TRBV28 CASSFNRADTQYF TGTGCCAGCAGTTTTAACAGGGCTGATACGCAGTATTTT
TRBJ1-4 NA NA 15 TRBV15 CATSNYRQVNEKLFF TGTGCCACCAGCAATTATAGACAGGTTAATGAAAAACTGTTTTTT
TRBJ2-1 NA once 15 TRBV28 CASSLWAETLNEQFF TGTGCCAGCAGTTTATGGGCGGAAACCCTTAATGAGCAGTTCTTC
TRBJ2-2 NA NA 17 TRBV4-1 CASSQVDGGGFSGELFF TGCGCCAGCAGCCAAGTTGACGGCGGGGGCTTCTCCGGGGAGCTGTTTTTT
TRBJ2-7 NA once 15 TRBV7-2 CASSLAGSGTYEQYF TGTGCCAGCAGCTTAGCAGGTTCGGGTACCTACGAGCAGTACTTC
TRBJ2-5 NA NA 11 TRBV6-5 CASSYGGTQYF TGTGCCAGCAGTTACGGTGGGACCCAGTACTTC
TRBJ2-4 TRBD2 NA 16 TRBV15 CATSRGEGLAKNIQYF TGTGCCACCAGCAGAGGGGAGGGGCTAGCCAAAAACATTCAGTACTTC
TRBJ2-1 TRBD2 NA 16 TRBV7-6 CASSLVQAGGNNEQFF TGTGCCAGCAGCTTAGTCCAAGCGGGGGGGAACAATGAGCAGTTCTTC
TRBJ2-7 NA NA 11 TRBV27 CASSSPGQQYF TGTGCCAGCAGCTCTCCGGGACAGCAGTACTTC
TRBJ2-7 NA NA 15 TRBV5-1 CASSLGRTDSHEQYF TGCGCCAGCAGCTTGGGGCGGACAGACAGCCACGAGCAGTACTTC
TRBJ1-1 NA NA 16 TRBV15 CATSRAVSGGGFEAFF TGTGCCACCAGCAGAGCTGTGTCGGGAGGGGGTTTTGAAGCTTTCTTT
TRBJ2-5 NA NA 13 TRBV27 CASRLHSQETQYF TGTGCCAGCAGACTTCACAGCCAAGAGACCCAGTACTTC
TRBJ2-1 NA NA 14 TRBV29-1 CSEYGGPSGNEQFF TGCAGCGAGTATGGGGGACCCTCTGGGAATGAGCAGTTCTTC
TRBJ2-5 NA NA 12 TRBV27 CEGEGQQETQYF TGTGAGGGGGAGGGCCAACAAGAGACCCAGTACTTC
TRBJ2-3 NA NA 14 TRBV4-1 CASSQDAYTDTQYF TGCGCCAGCAGCCAAGATGCTTACACAGATACGCAGTATTTT
TRBJ2-5 TRBD2 NA 17 TRBV4-3 CASSQVGSGGFQETQYF TGCGCCAGCAGCCAAGTAGGAAGCGGGGGATTCCAAGAGACCCAGTACTTC
TRBJ2-2 NA NA 15 TRBV10-3 CAISLESGNTGELFF TGTGCCATCAGCCTAGAGTCAGGGAACACCGGGGAGCTGTTTTTT
TRBJ2-3 NA few 12 TRBV7-9 CASSYQGHTQYF TGTGCCAGCAGCTACCAGGGTCATACGCAGTATTTT
TRBJ2-1 NA NA 15 TRBV5-6 CASSSPGGTYNEQFF TGTGCCAGCAGCAGCCCAGGCGGGACCTACAATGAGCAGTTCTTC
TRBJ2-7 NA NA 11 TRBV7-2 CASSLTGEQYF TGTGCCAGCAGCCTCACAGGAGAGCAGTACTTC
TRBJ2-7 NA few 14 TRBV18 CASSPVRDSYEQYF TGTGCCAGCTCACCCGTGAGGGATTCCTACGAGCAGTACTTC
TRBJ2-2 NA NA 15 TRBV7-9 CASRPEQGFTGELFF TGTGCCAGCAGACCTGAACAGGGTTTCACCGGGGAGCTGTTTTTT
TRBJ2-1 NA once 13 TRBV29-1 CSVESRVYNEQFF TGCAGCGTTGAATCCAGAGTTTACAATGAGCAGTTCTTC
TRBJ1-2 TRBD1 once 13 TRBV29-1 CSVGTGGGYGYTF TGCAGCGTAGGGACAGGGGGCGGGTATGGCTACACCTTC
TRBJ2-7 NA NA 14 TRBV6-5 CASSYSRTAHEQYF TGTGCCAGCAGTTACTCGCGGACAGCTCACGAGCAGTACTTC
TRBJ2-1 NA NA 14 TRBV7-8 CASSLRSIYNEQFF TGTGCCAGCAGCTTACGCTCGATTTACAATGAGCAGTTCTTC
TRBJ1-2 NA NA 12 TRBV29-1 CSVDRGAAGYTF TGCAGCGTTGACCGGGGGGCCGCTGGCTACACCTTC
TRBJ2-3 NA few 15 TRBV7-3 CASSLRTGSTDTQYF TGTGCCAGCAGCTTAAGAACAGGGAGCACAGATACGCAGTATTTT
TRBJ2-3 NA NA 16 TRBV5-4 CASSLKGAYNLDTQYF TGTGCCAGCAGCTTGAAGGGTGCGTATAATCTGGATACGCAGTATTTT
TRBJ2-2 NA NA 13 TRBV4-2 CASSSTFTGELFF TGTGCCAGCAGCTCGACTTTTACCGGGGAGCTGTTTTTT
TRBJ2-3 TRBD1 NA 15 TRBV7-6 CASTQTGVGEDTQYF TGTGCCAGCACCCAGACAGGGGTGGGGGAAGATACGCAGTATTTT
TRBJ1-1 NA NA 16 TRBV23-1 CASSQSGSTGNTEAFF TGCGCCAGCAGTCAATCGGGTAGTACAGGGAACACTGAAGCTTTCTTT
TRBJ2-7 TRBD2 NA 15 TRBV4-3 CASSQELAGAYEQYF TGCGCCAGCAGCCAAGAACTAGCGGGGGCCTACGAGCAGTACTTC
TRBJ1-2 NA NA 14 TRBV13 CASSKQGINYGYTF TGTGCCAGCAGCAAGCAGGGTATTAACTATGGCTACACCTTC
TRBJ2-7 NA NA 13 TRBV13 CASSFWTGDRQYF TGTGCCAGCAGCTTTTGGACCGGAGACCGGCAGTACTTC
TRBJ2-1 TRBD2 few 15 TRBV6-5 CASSRGGSPYNEQFF TGTGCCAGCAGCCGGGGGGGGTCACCCTACAATGAGCAGTTCTTC
TRBJ2-1 TRBD1 NA 17 TRBV6-1 CASSDRQGASFYNEQFF TGTGCCAGCAGTGACCGACAGGGAGCCTCCTTCTACAATGAGCAGTTCTTC